This TCR beta chain originates from a study of OX40 agonist ivuxolimab in advanced cancers. Whole-study context: Aged about 23 to 90 with a mean of approximately 60 years, they were more than 80% male. Two cutaneous melanoma patients and one hepatocellular carcinoma patient, three in all, had partial responses.

Any history of autoimmune disease or systemic immunosuppression disqualified patients. Study-level results: Low normalized T-cell clonal expansion was additionally recorded for some nonresponders.

The repertoire was sequenced with immunoSEQ multiplex PCR; TCRdb's copy has only in-frame clones and lacks some. In the table there are more than 20,000 clones, under 95% of which are singletons. Note on this clone: Its antigen is not known.

The receptor's source is an adult with an advanced solid tumor such as melanoma, head and neck, liver or kidney cancer. The specimen was CD4+ or CD8+ T cells sorted from blood, collected in a trial of the OX40 agonist ivuxolimab.

Here the CDR3 DNA reads TGCGCCAGCAGCTTGGGTGGGCAGGCCACTAATGAAAAACTGTTTTTT. Amino acid sequence: CASSLGGQATNEKLFF. J is TRBJ1-4 and V is TRBV5-1, with no clear D. Germline loops: CDR1 SGHRS, CDR2 YFSETQ. The CDR3 runs to 16 residues. Trimming cost V 0 bases and J 2 bases, with 11 bases left between them.